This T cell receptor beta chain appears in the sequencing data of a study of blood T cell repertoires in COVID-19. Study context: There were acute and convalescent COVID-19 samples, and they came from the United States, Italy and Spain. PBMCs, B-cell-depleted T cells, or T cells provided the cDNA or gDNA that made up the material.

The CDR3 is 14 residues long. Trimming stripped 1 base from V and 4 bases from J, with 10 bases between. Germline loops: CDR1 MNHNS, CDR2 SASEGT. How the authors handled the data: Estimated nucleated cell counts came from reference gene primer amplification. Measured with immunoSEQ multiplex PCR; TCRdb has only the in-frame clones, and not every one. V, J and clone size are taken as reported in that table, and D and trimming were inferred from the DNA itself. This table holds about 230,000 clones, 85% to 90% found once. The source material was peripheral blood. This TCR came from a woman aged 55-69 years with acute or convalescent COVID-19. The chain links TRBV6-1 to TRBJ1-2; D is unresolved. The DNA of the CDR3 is TGTGCCAGCAGTGAAGAGAGGGTCGGCTATGGCTACACCTTC. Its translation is CASSEERVGYGYTF.